This passage covers 20 T cell receptor beta chains from one sample sequenced in a study of blood T cell repertoires in COVID-19. The method was immunoSEQ multiplex PCR; TCRdb's version includes in-frame clones alone and lacks a portion of them. The sample holds 220,000 or so clones, about 86% seen once. The sequenced material came from peripheral blood. These TCRs come from a woman in her 30s who had recovered from COVID-19.

This clone was seen a few times. The chain is built from TRBV6-4 and TRBJ2-7; 7 nucleotides line up with TRBD2. Germline values: CDR1 MRHNA, CDR2 SNTAGT. The CDR3 is 16 amino acids. V lost 4 bases, J lost 5 bases, and 14 bases stayed unmatched. The CDR3 sequence is CASSGRRAGPPDEQYF. CDR3 coding DNA: TGTGCCAGCAGTGGACGGCGAGCGGGACCTCCGGACGAGCAGTACTTC.

The rearrangement uses TRBV2 and TRBJ1-3; possible D gene TRBD1, 6 bases. The CDR3 is 14 residues long. Germline V CDR1 and CDR2: SNHLY, FYNNEI. The germline V and J ends were trimmed by 4 bases and 3 bases, with 10 bases remaining between them. CDR3 coding DNA: TGTGCCAGCAGTGTACAGGGTTTTGGAAACACCATATATTTT. It yields the protein CASSVQGFGNTIYF.

This chain connects TRBV3-1 (or the pseudogene TRBV3-2) to TRBJ2-1; TRBD2 is a possible D gene (5 bases). Germline V lookup: CDR1 LGHDT, CDR2 YNNKEL (reference sequence). This CDR3 region has 14 residues. V lost 1 base to trimming and J lost 3 bases, with 7 bases between them. The CDR3 is CASSQAGDYNEQFF. The CDR3 nucleotides are TGTGCCAGCAGCCAAGCCGGGGACTACAATGAGCAGTTCTTC.

This clone was detected many times. This chain uses TRBV29-1 with TRBJ1-3, with D unclear. This CDR3 spans 13 amino acids. The germline gives CDR1 SQVTM, CDR2 ANQGSEA. V lost 7 bases, J lost 4 bases, and 14 bases lay in between. The DNA for the CDR3 is TGCAGCGCGGGATGGACTTCGGGAAACACCATATATTTT. Translation gives CSAGWTSGNTIYF.

The chain carries TRBV27 and TRBJ2-7; D uncertain. The CDR3 has 15 residues. V was clipped by 3 bases and J by 2 bases, with 14 bases between them. Germline CDR1 reads MNHEY; CDR2 reads SMNVEV (reference sequence). CDR3 sequence reads: CASSFGQSAAYEQYF. The DNA of the CDR3 is TGTGCCAGCAGTTTCGGTCAATCGGCGGCCTACGAGCAGTACTTC.

The CDR3 bases are TGTGCCAGCAGCCCAGTGGCCTGGGCACAGTTCTTC. Translation gives CASSPVAWAQFF. The chain carries TRBV7-9 and TRBJ2-1; the D is unclear. From germline, CDR1 is SEHNR and CDR2 FQNEAQ (reference sequence). Trimming removed 5 bases at V and 13 bases at J, with 15 bases between. The CDR3 length is 12 residues. Combining the CDR3 with reference TRBV7-9 and TRBJ2-1 gives the whole variable domain DTGVSQNPRHKITKRGQNVTFRCDPISEHNRLYWYRQTLGQGPEFLTYFQNEAQLEKSRLLSDRFSAERPKGSFSTLEIQRTEQGDSAMYLCASSPVAWAQFFGPGTRLTVL.

The chain employs TRBV30 and TRBJ2-2; D is possibly TRBD2 (5 bases). Germline loops: CDR1 GTSNPN, CDR2 SVGIG (reference sequence). The CDR3 has 15 amino acids. Trimming took 5 bases from V and 4 from J, leaving 17 bases between them. CDR3 bases: TGTGCCTGGTCGTTAGTAACTCGGGGCACCGGGGAGCTGTTTTTT. This codes for CAWSLVTRGTGELFF. Filled out from reference TRBV30 and TRBJ2-2, the complete variable domain reads SQTIHQWPATLVQPVGSPLSLECTVEGTSNPNLYWYRQAAGRGLQLLFYSVGIGQISSEVPQNLSASRPQDRQFILSSKKLLLSDSGFYLCAWSLVTRGTGELFFGEGSRLTVL.

The rearrangement uses TRBV6-5 and TRBJ1-1; D uncertain. Germline V CDR1 and CDR2: MNHEY, SVGAGI. Trimming pared 0 bases from V and 0 bases from J, leaving 8 bases between. There are 15 residues in the CDR3. This CDR3 reads CASSYSMTLNTEAFF. The CDR3 DNA follows: TGTGCCAGCAGTTACTCGATGACATTGAACACTGAAGCTTTCTTT.

This rearrangement joins TRBV18 to TRBJ2-1; D perhaps matches TRBD2 (7 bases). Trimming took off 4 bases at V and 8 bases at J, with 30 bases between the two ends. This CDR3 spans 19 amino acids. Germline lookup yields CDR1 KGHSH and CDR2 LQKENI. The CDR3 here is CASSLAIAAGVWGADEQFF. CDR3 sequence (DNA): TGTGCCAGCTCACTTGCGATTGCGGCGGGAGTCTGGGGGGCGGATGAGCAGTTCTTC.

This chain connects TRBV23-1 to TRBJ2-1, with D perhaps matching TRBD2 (5 bases). TRBV23-1 is an ORF, with its function uncertain. V was cut by 8 bases and J by 10 bases, with 9 bases left in between. The CDR3 runs to 10 residues. CDR3 bases: TGCGCCAGCGCCAGAGGGGAGCAGTTCTTC. Amino acids: CASARGEQFF.

The V and J genes are TRBV28 and TRBJ2-1; 7 bases agree with TRBD2. The junction had 9 bases not matched to a gene; V was cut back by 7 bases and J by 3 bases. CDR3 length: 15 amino acids. Germline loops: CDR1 MDHEN, CDR2 SYDVKM. The CDR3 spells CASTGGRTFYNEQFF. In nucleotides, the CDR3 is TGTGCCAGCACCGGCGGGAGAACCTTCTACAATGAGCAGTTCTTC. Complete variable domain (other parts from reference TRBV28 and TRBJ2-1): DVKVTQSSRYLVKRTGEKVFLECVQDMDHENMFWYRQDPGLGLRLIYFSYDVKMKEKGDIPEGYSVSREKKERFSLILESASTNQTSMYLCASTGGRTFYNEQFFGPGTRLTVL.

V is TRBV20-1 and J is TRBJ2-1, with 16 bases identical to TRBD2. J was trimmed by 1 base and V by 3 bases; bases with no gene match: 3. CDR3 size: 17 residues. Germline loops: CDR1 DFQATT, CDR2 SNEGSKA (reference sequence). DNA for the CDR3: TGCAGTGCTAGTGTGGGACTAGCGGGAGGGTCCTACAATGAGCAGTTCTTC. This translates into CSASVGLAGGSYNEQFF.

CDR3 in DNA: TGTGCCAGCTCACCACCCGGGACAAATACCTACGAGCAGTACTTC. This sequence encodes CASSPPGTNTYEQYF. The chain links TRBV18 to TRBJ2-7; possibly TRBD1 for D (6 bases). CDR3 size: 15 residues. Trimming left V 0 bases short and J 2 bases short, with 11 bases between. Germline CDR1 KGHSH, CDR2 LQKENI.

V gene TRBV27 combines with J gene TRBJ2-1; D is perhaps TRBD2 (5 bases). V lost 6 bases and J 0 bases, leaving 9 bases between the germline ends. The germline gives CDR1 MNHEY, CDR2 SMNVEV (reference sequence). This CDR3 is built from 14 residues. The CDR3 loop is CASSHTSSYNEQFF. The CDR3, as DNA: TGTGCCAGCAGCCATACTAGCTCCTACAATGAGCAGTTCTTC.

For the CDR3, the DNA is TGTGCCAGCAGCCCTCGGACAGGAGCCCAAGAGACCCAGTACTTC. Its translation: CASSPRTGAQETQYF. The chain couples TRBV5-6 to TRBJ2-5, with 7 bases aligning to TRBD1. From germline, CDR1 is SGHDT and CDR2 YYEEEE. The CDR3 is made up of 15 amino acids. Trimming cost V 4 bases and J 1 base; bases outside gene matches: 7. Using reference TRBV5-6 and TRBJ2-5 for the parts outside the CDR3, the full variable domain is DAGVTQSPTHLIKTRGQQVTLRCSPKSGHDTVSWYQQALGQGPQFIFQYYEEEERQRGNFPDRFSGHQFPNYSSELNVNALLLGDSALYLCASSPRTGAQETQYFGPGTRLLVL.

This rearrangement joins TRBV19 to TRBJ2-3; D may be TRBD2 (6 bases). This CDR3 has 15 residues. V was shortened by 6 bases and J by 0 bases, with 13 bases between the two germline ends. Per the germline V gene, CDR1 is LNHDA and CDR2 is SQIVND (reference sequence). The CDR3 sequence: CASSLLATSTDTQYF. The CDR3 region has the DNA TGTGCCAGTAGCCTTCTAGCGACTAGCACAGATACGCAGTATTTT.

The chain has TRBV5-4 and TRBJ1-4, with D hard to call. CDR3 length: 15 residues. Germline V CDR1 and CDR2: SGHNT, YYREEE (reference sequence). V lost 1 base and J lost 5, with 12 bases in between. CDR3 sequence: CASSLRRAGNEKLFF. CDR3 bases: TGTGCCAGCAGCTTGAGGAGGGCGGGGAATGAAAAACTGTTTTTT.

This chain uses TRBV10-3 with TRBJ2-7; possibly TRBD1 for D (6 bases). Germline CDR1 ENHRY, CDR2 SYGVKD. This CDR3 contains 16 residues. Trimming shortened V by 3 bases and J by 3 bases, and 18 bases separated the two germline ends. For the CDR3, the DNA is TGTGCCATCAGTGAATACAGCGCACAGGGAAACTACGAGCAGTACTTC. It codes for CAISEYSAQGNYEQYF.

The chain couples TRBV5-1 to TRBJ2-5; D is uncertain. V gave up 4 bases and J gave up 5 bases, with 9 bases separating them. CDR1 and CDR2 from the germline V gene are SGHRS and YFSETQ. The CDR3 runs to 12 residues. CDR3 region: CASSDSRETQYF. DNA for the CDR3: TGCGCCAGCAGCGATTCGAGGGAGACCCAGTACTTC. Using reference TRBV5-1 and TRBJ2-5 for the parts outside the CDR3, the full variable domain is KAGVTQTPRYLIKTRGQQVTLSCSPISGHRSVSWYQQTPGQGLQFLFEYFSETQRNKGNFPGRFSGRQFSNSRSEMNVSTLELGDSALYLCASSDSRETQYFGPGTRLLVL.

The V gene is TRBV28, the J gene TRBJ2-1; 7 positions match TRBD1. Trimming took 8 bases from V and 0 from J; bases not matched to a gene: 7. Germline V gene data show CDR1 as MDHEN and CDR2 as SYDVKM. This CDR3 is 15 amino acids long. The CDR3, as DNA: TGTGCCAGCGGGGACAGAACCGGCTCCTACAATGAGCAGTTCTTC. It yields the protein CASGDRTGSYNEQFF.